One sample yielded the 23 T cell receptor beta chains listed below, sequenced in a study of shared clonotypes between healthy human individuals. The naive CD8 population came from CD45RO-negative cells selected for CCR7, without terminally differentiated effector memory CD45RA+ cells. Only in-frame clones appear in the TCRdb table, and some are missing; sequencing was by immunoSEQ multiplex PCR. This table has 2 million to 2.5 million clones, about 94% appearing once. Sequences were obtained from naive CD8+ T cells sorted from blood. The receptors were sampled from a young man in good health.

J is TRBJ1-2 and V is TRBV4-3; D might be TRBD1 (6 bases). Trimming pared 0 bases from V and 8 bases from J, leaving 13 bases between. The CDR3 spans 14 residues. CDR1 LGHNA and CDR2 YSLEER come from the germline V gene. CDR3 in amino acids: CASSQDGGPGGYTF. The CDR3 DNA reads TGCGCCAGCAGCCAAGACGGGGGGCCCGGCGGCTACACCTTC.

The gene calls are TRBV11-2 and TRBJ2-7, with D possibly being TRBD2 (5 bases). This CDR3 comprises 15 residues. The V gene lost 5 bases and the J gene lost 3 bases, with 17 bases spanning the gap. Germline CDR1 SGHAT, CDR2 FQNNGV. The CDR3, as DNA: TGTGCCAGCAGCCCGGACGGGGAGAGGTTCTACGAGCAGTACTTC. Translation gives CASSPDGERFYEQYF.

The J gene is TRBJ2-5, the V gene TRBV9; tentative D call: TRBD2 (5 bases). Trimming removed 1 base at V and 5 bases at J, with 15 bases between. The CDR3 is made up of 15 amino acids. Germline CDR1 reads SGDLS; CDR2 reads YYNGEE. The CDR3 DNA sequence: TGTGCCAGCAGCGTATCCCAAGGAGGCCGGGAGACCCAGTACTTC. Its protein product is CASSVSQGGRETQYF. Based on the CDR3 plus reference TRBV9 and TRBJ2-5, the full variable domain is DSGVTQTPKHLITATGQRVTLRCSPRSGDLSVYWYQQSLDQGLQFLIQYYNGEERAKGNILERFSAQQFPDLHSELNLSSLELGDSALYFCASSVSQGGRETQYFGPGTRLLVL.

The chain links TRBV7-2 to TRBJ1-2, with 8 bases aligning to TRBD1. Trimming at V came to 11 bases and at J to 4 bases, leaving 6 bases not matched to a gene. CDR3 length: 12 residues. Germline V gene data show CDR1 as SGHTA and CDR2 as FQGNSA. The CDR3 spells CAEQGDSYGYTF. CDR3 sequence (DNA): TGTGCCGAACAGGGGGATTCCTATGGCTACACCTTC.

The genes are TRBV29-1 and TRBJ1-2; D is possibly TRBD1 (5 bases). Trimming took off 6 bases at V and 6 bases at J, with 17 bases between the two ends. The germline V gene has CDR1 SQVTM and CDR2 ANQGSEA. The CDR3 contains 13 residues. This CDR3 is CSVFDGGLDGYTF. The CDR3 DNA sequence: TGCAGCGTGTTCGATGGGGGTCTGGATGGCTACACCTTC.

This chain joins TRBV29-1 and TRBJ2-7; TRBD1 might be the D (5 bases). Germline CDR1 is SQVTM and CDR2 is ANQGSEA. The CDR3 is 11 amino acids. With 0 bases removed from V and 8 bases from J, the gap between germline ends came to 8 bases. CDR3 nucleotide sequence: TGCAGCGTTGAAGAAGGGGCACAGCAGTACTTC. Encoded protein: CSVEEGAQQYF.

The rearrangement links TRBV28 to TRBJ2-1, with D possibly being TRBD1 (5 bases). The germline V gene has CDR1 MDHEN and CDR2 SYDVKM. This CDR3 is built from 14 residues. V lost 5 bases and J lost 4, with 12 bases in between. Here the CDR3 reads CASSQRQGYNEQFF. The CDR3 bases are TGTGCCAGCAGTCAACGCCAGGGTTACAATGAGCAGTTCTTC.

This rearrangement joins TRBV4-1 to TRBJ2-7; D gene ambiguous. V was trimmed by 4 bases and J by 6 bases, leaving 22 bases between them. This CDR3 is 16 amino acids long. Germline CDR1 reads MGHRA; CDR2 reads YSYEKL. The CDR3 DNA reads as TGCGCCAGCAGCCGGGTGCGTCAATTCCCCCCTGGCGAGCAGTACTTC. Translating it yields CASSRVRQFPPGEQYF.

On this clone: Other DNA sequences from this sample encode an identical CDR3 as well. The chain couples TRBV27 to TRBJ2-3; weak D call: TRBD1 (6 bases). Germline CDR1 reads MNHEY; CDR2 reads SMNVEV (reference sequence). Trimming took off 7 bases at V and 3 bases at J, with 11 bases between the two ends. CDR3 length: 13 amino acids. The CDR3 DNA reads as TGTGCCAGCACCCTAGGGGGTACAGATACGCAGTATTTT. Amino acids: CASTLGGTDTQYF.

CDR3 bases: TGTGCCAGCAGCGATACGGCCGGGACAGGGGGCAATGAGCAGTTCTTC. It yields the protein CASSDTAGTGGNEQFF. The chain uses TRBV5-4 and TRBJ2-1; 11 positions agree with TRBD1. The germline V gene encodes CDR1 SGHNT and CDR2 YYREEE (reference sequence). V shed 4 bases, J shed 6 bases, and the junction held 9 bases outside the gene matches. The length of the CDR3 is 16 residues.

DNA for the CDR3: TGCAGTGCTAGAGACCTACCTGGCTACACCTTC. Residues: CSARDLPGYTF. J is TRBJ1-2 and V is TRBV20-1; D unresolved. CDR1 and CDR2 from the germline V gene are DFQATT and SNEGSKA (reference sequence). Trimming left V 0 bases short and J 7 bases short, with 6 bases between. This CDR3 has 11 residues.

The V and J genes are TRBV10-1 and TRBJ2-7; 8 bases are shared with TRBD1. CDR3 length: 15 residues. Trimming cost V 0 bases and J 4 bases; bases outside gene matches: 5. Germline V CDR1 and CDR2: WNHNN, SYGVQD (reference sequence). CDR3 sequence: CASSESGDRPYEQYF. As DNA, the CDR3 is TGCGCCAGCAGTGAGTCAGGGGACAGGCCTTACGAGCAGTACTTC.

About this clone: This CDR3 is also generated by other DNA sequences in the sample. The chain uses TRBV27 and TRBJ2-7; D gene ambiguous. Germline V gene sequence: CDR1 MNHEY, CDR2 SMNVEV (reference sequence). This CDR3 is built from 14 residues. Trimming removed 3 bases at V and 0 bases at J, with 9 bases between. The CDR3 region has the DNA TGTGCCAGCAGTTTTGGCAGCAGCTCCTACGAGCAGTACTTC. Its translation is CASSFGSSSYEQYF.

The rearrangement uses TRBV11-2 and TRBJ2-1, with TRBD2 matching over 8 bases. CDR3 length: 14 amino acids. V shed 1 base, J shed 8 bases, and the junction held 4 bases outside the gene matches. The germline CDR1 and CDR2 sequences are SGHAT and FQNNGV. CDR3 amino acids: CASSLVGLGYEQFF. The CDR3 DNA reads TGTGCCAGCAGCTTAGTGGGACTAGGGTATGAGCAGTTCTTC.

This chain uses TRBV27 with TRBJ2-1, with 8 bases that match TRBD2. This CDR3 region has 13 residues. With 5 bases clipped from V and 8 bases from J, the junction kept 5 bases outside the gene matches. Germline loops: CDR1 MNHEY, CDR2 SMNVEV (reference sequence). CDR3 protein: CASSSGSTYEQFF. CDR3 in DNA: TGTGCCAGCAGTAGCGGGAGTACGTATGAGCAGTTCTTC.

V gene TRBV2 combines with J gene TRBJ2-3; TRBD2 aligns across 11 bases. The CDR3 is 16 residues long. Germline lookup yields CDR1 SNHLY and CDR2 FYNNEI. V lost 6 bases to trimming and J lost 2 bases; unmatched junction nucleotides: 7. The CDR3 DNA sequence: TGTGCCAGCAGCCGTCTAGCGGGGGGCCCCACAGATACGCAGTATTTT. Protein sequence: CASSRLAGGPTDTQYF.

The chain links TRBV5-1 to TRBJ1-5, with D perhaps TRBD1 (6 bases). Trimming removed 4 bases at V and 5 bases at J, with 16 bases between. This CDR3 region has 15 residues. Germline CDR1 is SGHRS and CDR2 is YFSETQ. The CDR3 loop is CASSAGTGSDQPQHF. DNA of the CDR3: TGCGCCAGCAGCGCGGGAACAGGGTCAGATCAGCCCCAGCATTTT. The full variable domain, its missing parts supplied by reference TRBV5-1 and TRBJ1-5, is KAGVTQTPRYLIKTRGQQVTLSCSPISGHRSVSWYQQTPGQGLQFLFEYFSETQRNKGNFPGRFSGRQFSNSRSEMNVSTLELGDSALYLCASSAGTGSDQPQHFGDGTRLSIL.

Only one count was recorded for this clone. The chain has TRBV7-6 and TRBJ2-7, with 14 bases matching TRBD2. The CDR3 consists of 16 residues. The J segment lost 4 bases and the V segment lost 6 bases, leaving 8 bases of the junction unmatched. Germline CDR1 reads SGHVS; CDR2 reads FNYEAQ. In nucleotides, the CDR3 is TGTGCCAGCAGTCCCGGGACTAGCGGGAGCCTATACGAGCAGTACTTC. Its translation is CASSPGTSGSLYEQYF.

The rearrangement uses TRBV5-6 and TRBJ2-7; D might be TRBD1 (5 bases). The CDR3 runs to 12 residues. From germline, CDR1 is SGHDT and CDR2 YYEEEE. The V and J ends lost 2 bases and 4 bases respectively, with 7 bases between them. DNA for the CDR3: TGTGCCAGCAGCTTTGGGGCTTACGAGCAGTACTTC. It is translated as CASSFGAYEQYF.

This rearrangement joins TRBV6-5 to TRBJ2-7, with D perhaps being TRBD1 or TRBD2 (6 bases each). The V and J ends lost 6 bases and 7 bases respectively, with 16 bases between them. The CDR3 runs 13 residues. Germline V gene lookup returns CDR1 MNHEY and CDR2 SVGAGI. CDR3 residues: CASSLRRGIEQYF. As DNA, the CDR3 is TGTGCCAGCAGCCTAAGGAGGGGGATTGAGCAGTACTTC.

J is TRBJ2-2 and V is TRBV9; the match to TRBD2 covers 7 bases. This CDR3 comprises 17 residues. Germline CDR1 SGDLS, CDR2 YYNGEE. The V and J ends lost 3 bases and 0 bases, in that order; junction bases with no gene match: 8. The CDR3, as DNA: TGTGCCAGCAGCGGAGGGAGGGACCGACCGAACACCGGGGAGCTGTTTTTT. Its translation: CASSGGRDRPNTGELFF.

This clone is a singleton in its sample. The chain uses TRBV9 and TRBJ2-7, with a tentative D call TRBD2 (6 bases). CDR1 and CDR2 (germline): SGDLS, YYNGEE. The CDR3 contains 14 residues. V lost 2 bases to trimming and J lost 5 bases, with 14 bases between them. CDR3 nucleotides: TGTGCCAGCAGCGTTACGGGGGTCTGGGACGAGCAGTACTTC. Translating gives CASSVTGVWDEQYF.

A remark on this clone: The same CDR3 also results from other DNA sequences found in this sample. This chain uses TRBV19 with TRBJ2-7; 10 positions agree with TRBD2. With V trimmed by 5 bases and J by 2 bases, 3 bases remained unmatched. The CDR3 consists of 14 residues. CDR1 and CDR2 (germline): LNHDA, SQIVND (reference sequence). The CDR3 DNA follows: TGTGCCAGTAGTGCCACTAGCGGGGCCTACGAGCAGTACTTC. Translated: CASSATSGAYEQYF.